The 14 T cell receptor beta chains below were found in one sample sequenced in a study of blood T cell repertoires in COVID-19 (dated by TCRdb to the early 2020s). Preparation of the library involved the immunoSEQ multiplex PCR assay. In TCRdb, the immuneACCESS table is reduced to in-frame sequences with V and J assigned. These tables do not hold every clone; where another copy was compared, an unresolved V gene accounts for under half, and the others remain unexplained. Recorded for this sample are roughly 200,000 clones; more than 70% of them occurred a single time. Of the sample, about 9% falls within the top ten clones. Input material: peripheral blood. The receptors derive from a man between 35 and 55 years old with active or convalescent COVID-19.

The chain links TRBV5-4 to TRBJ1-1; D gene ambiguous. Looked up from germline, CDR1 is SGHNT and CDR2 is YYREEE (reference sequence). V was trimmed by 0 bases and J by 1 base, leaving 4 bases between them. CDR3 length equals 13 residues. Here the CDR3 DNA reads TGTGCCAGCAGCTTGGCCGGGAACACTGAAGCTTTCTTT. The encoded protein is CASSLAGNTEAFF.

This clone came up a few times. The J gene is TRBJ1-5, the V gene TRBV30; D gene ambiguous. The CDR3 spans 14 residues. Trimming shortened V by 2 bases and J by 7 bases, and 15 bases separated the two germline ends. The germline gives CDR1 GTSNPN, CDR2 SVGIG (reference sequence). CDR3 in amino acids: CAWSFGVAGQPQHF. CDR3 DNA sequence: TGTGCCTGGAGTTTTGGGGTCGCGGGACAGCCCCAGCATTTT.

The CDR3 loop reads CASSAGLGSGTNEKLFF. The CDR3, as DNA: TGTGCCAGCAGTGCCGGGTTGGGTAGTGGAACTAATGAAAAACTGTTTTTT. The chain combines TRBV2 with TRBJ1-4; unclear D gene. Germline V gives CDR1 SNHLY, CDR2 FYNNEI. Between the trimmed V and J ends, which lost 4 bases and 1 base, there was a span of 16 bases. The CDR3 consists of 17 residues.

V usage is TRBV12-3 or TRBV12-4 and J usage is TRBJ1-2, with D possibly matching TRBD1 (5 bases). V lost 6 bases to trimming and J lost 7 bases, with 12 bases between them. This CDR3 is 12 amino acids long. The CDR3 region has the DNA TGTGCCAGCAGCCCAGGGTTGGGTGGCTACACCTTC. Its translation is CASSPGLGGYTF.

This chain uses TRBV5-1 with TRBJ2-1; TRBD1 aligns across 7 bases. The CDR3 runs to 19 residues. Trimming removed 0 bases from V and 1 base from J; junction bases left unmatched: 13. Germline V gene sequence: CDR1 SGHRS, CDR2 YFSETQ. CDR3 bases: TGCGCCAGCAGCTTGGAGGGCCGGGGCACAGGGGCATCCTACAATGAGCAGTTCTTC. Its translation: CASSLEGRGTGASYNEQFF.

V and J are TRBV6-1 and TRBJ2-7; D remains unclear. V was pared by 2 bases and J by 0 bases, with 17 bases between. CDR1 and CDR2 from the germline V gene are MNHNS and SASEGT. The CDR3 runs to 17 residues. CDR3 sequence reads: CASSEIWMGLTSYEQYF. The DNA of the CDR3 is TGTGCCAGCAGTGAAATCTGGATGGGCTTAACCTCCTACGAGCAGTACTTC.

This clone came up a few times. The chain links TRBV7-2 to TRBJ2-3; D perhaps matches TRBD1 (6 bases). The CDR3 consists of 13 residues. The germline V and J ends were trimmed by 5 bases and 5 bases, with 11 bases remaining between them. CDR1 is SGHTA and CDR2 is FQGNSA in the germline V gene. The CDR3 nucleotides read TGTGCCAGCAGCCCTCAAGGGGGAGATACGCAGTATTTT. This translates into CASSPQGGDTQYF.

At least ten counts were recorded for this clone. The gene calls are TRBV11-3 and TRBJ2-1; 8 bases agree with TRBD2. Per germline, CDR1 SGHNT and CDR2 YENEEA. This CDR3 has 17 residues. V lost 0 bases to trimming and J lost 7 bases; unmatched junction nucleotides: 11. The CDR3 loop is CASSLDLGAGGQNEQFF. The CDR3 DNA follows: TGTGCCAGCAGCTTAGATCTCGGGGCGGGGGGCCAAAATGAGCAGTTCTTC.

V and J are TRBV30 and TRBJ2-1; TRBD2 agrees at 10 bases. This CDR3 spans 15 amino acids. The germline V gene encodes CDR1 GTSNPN and CDR2 SVGIG (reference sequence). V dropped 0 bases and J dropped 8; count of bases not matched to a gene: 7. In nucleotides, the CDR3 is TGTGCCTGGAGTGTAGGCCTAGCGGGAGAGTATGAGCAGTTCTTC. It encodes CAWSVGLAGEYEQFF.

Remarks on this clone: Its ends do not fully match the called genes, so a read error is possible. The gene calls are TRBV3-1 (or the pseudogene TRBV3-2) and TRBJ2-2; TRBD2 matches at 8 bases. From germline, CDR1 is LGHDT and CDR2 YNNKEL (reference sequence). The length of the CDR3 is 16 residues. The CDR3 is CASRQGSGRSTGELFF. CDR3 nucleotide sequence: TGTGCCAGCAGACAAGGGAGCGGGAGAAGCACCGGGGAGCTGTTTTTT.

The chain joins TRBV10-1 to TRBJ2-3, with D perhaps matching TRBD2 (6 bases). V was cut by 1 base and J by 2 bases, with 7 bases left in between. The germline CDR1 and CDR2 sequences are WNHNN and SYGVQD (reference sequence). The CDR3 consists of 14 residues. The CDR3 DNA reads as TGCGCCAGCAGTGAGTGGGACTCCACAGATACGCAGTATTTT. Residues: CASSEWDSTDTQYF.

The CDR3, as DNA: TGTGCCAGCAGCTTGGCGACAGGGGCAGCTGGAAACACCATATATTTT. Protein sequence: CASSLATGAAGNTIYF. V gene TRBV5-5 combines with J gene TRBJ1-3; 8 positions agree with TRBD1. This CDR3 comprises 16 residues. Germline V gene sequence: CDR1 SGHKS, CDR2 YYEKEE (reference sequence). J gave up 2 bases and V 0 bases, and 4 bases lay outside the gene matches. Drawing the rest from reference TRBV5-5 and TRBJ1-3, the complete variable domain is DAGVTQSPTHLIKTRGQQVTLRCSPISGHKSVSWYQQVLGQGPQFIFQYYEKEERGRGNFPDRFSARQFPNYSSELNVNALLLGDSALYLCASSLATGAAGNTIYFGEGSWLTVV.

The rearrangement links TRBV3-1 (or the pseudogene TRBV3-2) to TRBJ2-7; 9 bases map to TRBD2. V lost 4 bases, J lost 3 bases, and 4 bases stayed unmatched. The CDR3 consists of 14 residues. CDR1 and CDR2 from the germline V gene are LGHDT and YNNKEL (reference sequence). The CDR3 DNA reads TGTGCCAGCAGCCTCGGCGGGAGGGACTACGAGCAGTACTTC. Its protein product is CASSLGGRDYEQYF.

This clone was recorded a few times. The CDR3 is CASSEGWASAYEQYF. For the CDR3, the DNA is TGTGCCAGCAGTGAAGGGTGGGCTAGCGCCTACGAGCAGTACTTC. The chain uses TRBV6-1 and TRBJ2-7; possible D gene TRBD2, 6 bases. This CDR3 has 15 residues. Per germline, CDR1 MNHNS and CDR2 SASEGT. V lost 1 base, J lost 2 bases, and 12 bases lay in between.